This TCR beta chain was profiled in a study of blood T cell repertoires in COVID-19. Study in general: The origin of the acute and convalescent COVID-19 samples was the United States, Italy and Spain. T cells, B-cell-depleted T cells, or PBMCs supplied cDNA or gDNA.

The CDR3 runs 16 residues. V lost 0 bases, J lost 6 bases, and 15 bases lay in between. Germline V gives CDR1 SGHTA, CDR2 FQGTGA. Authors' methods: Amplified reference gene primers provided the basis for estimating nucleated cell counts. Clones were read by immunoSEQ multiplex PCR, and TCRdb kept only the in-frame ones, dropping some. V and J calls and clone size come straight from that table; D and trimming were deduced from the DNA. The sample consists of more than 200,000 clones, around 88% of them appearing once. This receptor was identified in a man aged 30 to 39 with active or convalescent COVID-19. Sequenced sample: peripheral blood. V usage is TRBV7-3 and J usage is TRBJ2-1; TRBD2 is a possible D gene (7 bases). CDR3 region: CASSLTLGGGPNEQFF. The CDR3, as DNA: TGTGCCAGCAGCTTAACTTTGGGGGGGGGCCCCAATGAGCAGTTCTTC.